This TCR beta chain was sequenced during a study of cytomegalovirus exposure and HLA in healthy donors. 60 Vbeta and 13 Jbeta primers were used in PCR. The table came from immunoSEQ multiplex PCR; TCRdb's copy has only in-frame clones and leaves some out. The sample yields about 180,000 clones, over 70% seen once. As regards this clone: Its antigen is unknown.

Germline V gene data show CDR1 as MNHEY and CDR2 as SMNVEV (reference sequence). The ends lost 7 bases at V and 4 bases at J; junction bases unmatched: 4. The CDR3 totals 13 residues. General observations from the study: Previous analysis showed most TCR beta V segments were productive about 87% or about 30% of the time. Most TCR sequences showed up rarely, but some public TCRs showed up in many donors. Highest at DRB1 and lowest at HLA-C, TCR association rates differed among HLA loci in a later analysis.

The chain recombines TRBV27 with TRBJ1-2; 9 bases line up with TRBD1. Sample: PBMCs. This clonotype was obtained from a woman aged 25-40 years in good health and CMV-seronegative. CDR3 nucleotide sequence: TGTGCCAGCACCAGGGACAGGGCCTATGGCTACACCTTC. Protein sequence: CASTRDRAYGYTF.